The 19 T cell receptor beta chains given below trace back to one sample, sequenced in a study of blood T cell repertoires in COVID-19. The assay was immunoSEQ multiplex PCR, and TCRdb's table has in-frame clones only and misses some. The table records a few hundred thousand clones, 70% to 90% of them present only once. Specimen: peripheral blood. The receptors come from a man aged 25 to 45 who had recovered from COVID-19.

The rearrangement joins TRBV6-4 to TRBJ2-3, with TRBD2 identical over 7 bases. The CDR3 has 14 amino acids. Trimming cost V 4 bases and J 1 base; bases outside gene matches: 2. The V gene's germline CDR1 is MRHNA and CDR2 SNTAGT. CDR3 sequence reads: CASSVAGGTDTQYF. CDR3 coding DNA: TGTGCCAGCAGTGTGGCGGGGGGCACAGATACGCAGTATTTT.

The gene calls are TRBV18 and TRBJ1-5, with D uncertain. The V end was cut by 0 bases, the J end by 0 bases, with 6 bases between. This CDR3 has 15 amino acids. Germline CDR1 KGHSH, CDR2 LQKENI. CDR3 loop: CASSPPEDSNQPQHF. The CDR3 bases are TGTGCCAGCTCACCACCGGAGGATAGCAATCAGCCCCAGCATTTT.

This chain connects TRBV11-2 to TRBJ1-1, with 9 bases matching TRBD1. This CDR3 comprises 16 residues. Trimming removed 8 bases from V and 0 bases from J; junction bases left unmatched: 10. The V gene's germline CDR1 is SGHAT and CDR2 FQNNGV. The CDR3 DNA sequence: TGTGCCAGCCTTCCGGGACAGGGTGTTGTGAACACTGAAGCTTTCTTT. This encodes CASLPGQGVVNTEAFF. The whole variable domain, remainder taken from reference TRBV11-2 and TRBJ1-1, is EAGVAQSPRYKIIEKRQSVAFWCNPISGHATLYWYQQILGQGPKLLIQFQNNGVVDDSQLPKDRFSAERLKGVDSTLKIQPAKLEDSAVYLCASLPGQGVVNTEAFFGQGTRLTVV.

This clone was found once. V is TRBV2 and J is TRBJ2-7, with a weak D call TRBD1 (5 bases). V dropped 7 bases and J dropped 0 bases, with 16 bases sitting between them. CDR3 length: 15 residues. Germline V gives CDR1 SNHLY, CDR2 FYNNEI. The DNA for the CDR3 is TGTGCCAGCAAAAGGGTCCCCGACAGCTCCTACGAGCAGTACTTC. It codes for CASKRVPDSSYEQYF.

The chain joins TRBV18 to TRBJ2-1; the D gene is possibly TRBD2 (5 bases). V was trimmed by 2 bases and J by 5 bases, leaving 16 bases between them. Germline lookup yields CDR1 KGHSH and CDR2 LQKENI. This CDR3 comprises 16 residues. In nucleotides, the CDR3 is TGTGCCAGCTCACCAGTTAGGGTTTCGAGGGACAATGAGCAGTTCTTC. This codes for CASSPVRVSRDNEQFF.

The rearrangement links TRBV4-1 to TRBJ2-3; D not resolved. The V end lost 2 bases, the J end lost 2 bases, and 14 bases lay between the germline ends. Germline lookup yields CDR1 MGHRA and CDR2 YSYEKL. The CDR3 totals 16 residues. The CDR3 nucleotides are TGCGCCAGCAGCCAACCCCTGTCCCGGGTCACAGATACGCAGTATTTT. This codes for CASSQPLSRVTDTQYF.

This rearrangement joins TRBV19 to TRBJ1-5; the match to TRBD1 covers 7 bases. V shed 7 bases and J 7 bases; nucleotides not matched to a gene: 10. In germline, CDR1 is LNHDA, CDR2 SQIVND (reference sequence). The CDR3 sequence is 14 residues long. For the CDR3, the DNA is TGTGCCAGTACCCTTCGACAGGGCGGCCAGCCCCAGCATTTT. Its protein product is CASTLRQGGQPQHF.

The chain joins TRBV7-2 to TRBJ2-7, with 7 bases lining up with TRBD2. From germline, CDR1 is SGHTA and CDR2 FQGNSA. This CDR3 has 13 amino acids. The J segment lost 12 bases and the V segment lost 1 base, leaving 9 bases of the junction unmatched. The CDR3 loop is CASSLEGGSAPYF. CDR3 coding DNA: TGTGCCAGCAGCTTAGAGGGAGGGTCTGCTCCGTACTTC. Variable domain in full (rest from reference TRBV7-2 and TRBJ2-7): GAGVSQSPSNKVTEKGKDVELRCDPISGHTALYWYRQSLGQGLEFLIYFQGNSAPDKSGLPSDRFSAERTGGSVSTLTIQRTQQEDSAVYLCASSLEGGSAPYFGPGTRLTVT.

The rearrangement links TRBV19 to TRBJ2-7; D perhaps matches TRBD2 (5 bases). This CDR3 comprises 15 residues. V lost 5 bases and J lost 3, with 17 bases in between. The germline gives CDR1 LNHDA, CDR2 SQIVND (reference sequence). The CDR3: CASSPSPGSYYEQYF. CDR3 nucleotides: TGTGCCAGTAGTCCAAGCCCGGGGAGCTACTACGAGCAGTACTTC.

Only a few counts were recorded for this clone. The J gene is TRBJ2-7, the V gene TRBV6-5; D not certain. V was shortened by 5 bases and J by 9 bases, with 20 bases between the two germline ends. CDR1 and CDR2 (germline): MNHEY, SVGAGI. This CDR3 has 14 amino acids. The CDR3 region is CASSPRQAPSGQYF. In nucleotides, the CDR3 is TGTGCCAGCAGTCCCAGGCAAGCCCCCTCCGGGCAGTACTTC.

V is TRBV10-1 and J is TRBJ2-1; D not certain. V was pared by 6 bases and J by 0 bases, with 12 bases between. This CDR3 region has 15 residues. Germline CDR1 and CDR2: WNHNN and SYGVQD (reference sequence). The CDR3 sequence is CASRPDRSSYNEQFF. Written as DNA, the CDR3 is TGCGCCAGCAGACCCGACCGGAGCTCCTACAATGAGCAGTTCTTC.

J is TRBJ1-4 and V is TRBV5-1; possibly TRBD1 for D (6 bases). The V and J ends lost 4 bases and 0 bases respectively, with 10 bases between them. The CDR3 loop spans 15 amino acids. Germline V CDR1 and CDR2: SGHRS, YFSETQ. CDR3: CASSARGATNEKLFF. CDR3 DNA: TGCGCCAGCAGCGCCAGGGGTGCAACTAATGAAAAACTGTTTTTT.

Concerning this clone: This sample includes further DNA sequences coding for the same CDR3. V is TRBV7-2 and J is TRBJ2-7; the match to TRBD2 covers 7 bases. Trimming at V came to 1 base and at J to 1 base, leaving 1 base not matched to a gene. CDR1 and CDR2 from the germline V gene are SGHTA and FQGNSA. The CDR3 extends over 14 amino acids. CDR3 nucleotides: TGTGCCAGCAGCTTAGGGGGGGGATCCTACGAGCAGTACTTC. Protein product: CASSLGGGSYEQYF. The full variable domain, with the rest looked up from reference TRBV7-2 and TRBJ2-7, is GAGVSQSPSNKVTEKGKDVELRCDPISGHTALYWYRQSLGQGLEFLIYFQGNSAPDKSGLPSDRFSAERTGGSVSTLTIQRTQQEDSAVYLCASSLGGGSYEQYFGPGTRLTVT.

V gene TRBV24-1 combines with J gene TRBJ1-2, with 7 bases identical to TRBD1. V shed 9 bases, J shed 2 bases, and the junction held 8 bases outside the gene matches. The V gene's germline CDR1 is KGHDR and CDR2 SFDVKD. CDR3 length: 14 amino acids. The CDR3 reads CATRDSASNYGYTF. CDR3 coding DNA: TGTGCCACCCGGGACAGCGCCTCGAACTATGGCTACACCTTC.

The genes are TRBV13 and TRBJ1-5, with D possibly TRBD1 on 5 matching bases. Trimming cost V 3 bases and J 0 bases, with 9 bases left between them. The CDR3 loop spans 15 amino acids. Germline CDR1 PRHDT, CDR2 FYEKMQ (reference sequence). The CDR3 nucleotides are TGTGCCAGCAGCTTGGGGGGTTATAGCAATCAGCCCCAGCATTTT. This translates into CASSLGGYSNQPQHF.

The chain is built from TRBV25-1 and TRBJ1-5, with 9 bases matching TRBD1. From germline, CDR1 is MGHDK and CDR2 SYGVNS. The CDR3 covers 15 residues. V lost 4 bases and J lost 5; bases outside the gene matches: 6. CDR3 in amino acids: CASSVGGTGHQPQHF. The CDR3 nucleotides read TGTGCCAGCAGTGTTGGGGGGACAGGGCATCAGCCCCAGCATTTT.

This chain links TRBV5-1 with TRBJ2-7, with a possible D match to TRBD1 (5 bases). Germline loops: CDR1 SGHRS, CDR2 YFSETQ. The CDR3 extends over 15 amino acids. V lost 4 bases and J 0 bases, leaving 14 bases between the germline ends. This CDR3 reads CASSPADSFSYEQYF. Written as DNA, the CDR3 is TGCGCCAGCAGCCCGGCCGACAGTTTCTCCTACGAGCAGTACTTC.

This chain uses TRBV6-5 with TRBJ2-7; the match to TRBD2 covers 7 bases. Trimming at V came to 6 bases and at J to 0 bases, leaving 8 bases not matched to a gene. Germline CDR1 and CDR2: MNHEY and SVGAGI. The CDR3 contains 15 residues. As DNA, the CDR3 is TGTGCCAGCAGATCGGATAGCGGGCCCTCCTACGAGCAGTACTTC. It encodes CASRSDSGPSYEQYF.

The chain combines TRBV7-7 with TRBJ2-1, with D possibly matching TRBD2 (5 bases). The V end lost 1 base, the J end lost 8 bases, and 21 bases lay between the germline ends. This CDR3 comprises 17 residues. Germline CDR1 is SSHAT and CDR2 is FNYEAQ (reference sequence). This chain's CDR3 is CASSLELGRTGPDEQFF. Written as DNA, the CDR3 is TGTGCCAGCAGCTTAGAATTAGGGAGAACCGGACCCGATGAGCAGTTCTTC.